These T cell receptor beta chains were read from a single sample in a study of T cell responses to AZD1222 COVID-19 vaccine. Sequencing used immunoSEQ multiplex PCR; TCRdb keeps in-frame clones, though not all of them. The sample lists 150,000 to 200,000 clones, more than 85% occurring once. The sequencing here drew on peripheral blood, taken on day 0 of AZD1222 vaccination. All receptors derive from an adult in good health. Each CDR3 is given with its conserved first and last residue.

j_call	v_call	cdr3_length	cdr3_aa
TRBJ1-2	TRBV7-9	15	CASSPGGLRGYGYTF
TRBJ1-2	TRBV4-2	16	CASSQVRADTDYGYTF
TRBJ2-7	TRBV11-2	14	CASSTTTGAYEQYF
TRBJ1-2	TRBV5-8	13	CASSLVRGYGYTF
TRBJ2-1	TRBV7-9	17	CASRGTSGKFSYNEQFF
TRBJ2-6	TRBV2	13	CASNTEGANVLTF
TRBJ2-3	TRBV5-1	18	CASSVFRTGERRTDTQYF
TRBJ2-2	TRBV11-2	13	CASSLERSGELFF
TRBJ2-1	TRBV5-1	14	CASSLGPSGSSRFF
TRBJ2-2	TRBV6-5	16	CASSYTPRQGAGELFF
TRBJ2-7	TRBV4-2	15	CASSQADKSSYEQYF
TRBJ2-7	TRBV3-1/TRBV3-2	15	CASSPVLAAAYEQYF
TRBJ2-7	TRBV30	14	CAWSLAMPPYEQYF
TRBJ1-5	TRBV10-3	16	CAISGGVGDSNQPQHF
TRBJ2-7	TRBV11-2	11	CASSPRREQYF
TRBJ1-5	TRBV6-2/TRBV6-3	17	CASSYSTGTGGTQPQHF
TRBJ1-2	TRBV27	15	CASKKGGTSNYGYTF
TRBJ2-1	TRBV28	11	CASSFSRAKFF
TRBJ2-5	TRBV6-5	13	CASNGADQETQYF
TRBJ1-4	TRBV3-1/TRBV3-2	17	CASSQTRDSKFNEKLFF
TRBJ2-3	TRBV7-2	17	CASSLIAGGAGTDTQYF
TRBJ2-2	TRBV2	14	CASSVKRNTGELFF
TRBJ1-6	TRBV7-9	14	CASSLDGDQSPLHF
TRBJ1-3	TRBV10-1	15	CASSPEALAGNTIYF
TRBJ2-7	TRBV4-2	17	CASSPTGSGRTSYEQYF
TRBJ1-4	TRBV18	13	CASSPYTNEKLFF
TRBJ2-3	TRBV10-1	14	CASSPRLDADTQYF
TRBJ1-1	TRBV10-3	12	CAIRMGNTEAFF
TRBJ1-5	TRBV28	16	CASSLGGGQLNQPQHF
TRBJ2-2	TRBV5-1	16	CASSTGTETNTGELFF
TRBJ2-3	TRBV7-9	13	CASSVTGPDTQYF
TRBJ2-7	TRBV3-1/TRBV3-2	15	CASSQRDFVSYEQYF
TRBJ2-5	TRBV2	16	CASSEGLAGDQETQYF
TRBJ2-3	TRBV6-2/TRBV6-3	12	CASSLDDSAQYF
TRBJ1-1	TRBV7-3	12	CASRGVLTEAFF
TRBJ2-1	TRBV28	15	CASSSTGTLPRGQFF
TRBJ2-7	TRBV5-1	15	CASSPGAGALREQYF
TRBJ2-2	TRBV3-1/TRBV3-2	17	CASSQDPLLAGPGELFF
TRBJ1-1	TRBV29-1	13	CSVELLTNTEAFF
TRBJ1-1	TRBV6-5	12	CASSYSRGVAFF
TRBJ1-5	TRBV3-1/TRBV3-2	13	CASSQDRNQPQHF